The 28 T cell receptor beta chains in this list originate from one sample, sequenced in a study of T cell responses to AZD1222 COVID-19 vaccine. Using immunoSEQ multiplex PCR, the repertoire was profiled, and TCRdb retains in-frame clones only, with some absent. Here the sample spans tens of thousands of clones, approximately 80% being singletons. This sample comprised peripheral blood, obtained on day 0 of MenACWY control vaccination. These receptor sequences come from an adult in good health.

V gene TRBV30 combines with J gene TRBJ2-5, with 13 nucleotides matching TRBD2. The CDR3 is 15 amino acids. The ends lost 5 bases at V and 4 bases at J; junction bases unmatched: 7. Germline-derived CDR1 and CDR2 are GTSNPN and SVGIG (reference sequence). The CDR3 bases are TGTGCCTGGGACCGACTAGCGGGAGGTGGAGAGACCCAGTACTTC. Translating gives CAWDRLAGGGETQYF.

V usage is TRBV30 and J usage is TRBJ1-3, with TRBD1 identical over 7 bases. This CDR3 region has 13 residues. V was pared by 5 bases and J by 3 bases, with 4 bases of the junction left unmatched. Germline values: CDR1 GTSNPN, CDR2 SVGIG (reference sequence). This chain's CDR3 is CAWSQGVGNTIYF. The CDR3 DNA reads TGTGCCTGGTCCCAGGGGGTTGGAAACACCATATATTTT.

This clone came up once. V and J are TRBV6-1 and TRBJ2-5; TRBD1 matches 7 bases. The CDR3 has 16 amino acids. The junction had 8 bases not matched to a gene; V was cut back by 2 bases and J by 2 bases. Germline V gene data show CDR1 as MNHNS and CDR2 as SASEGT. CDR3 sequence: CASSEPGRGQQETQYF. For the CDR3, the DNA is TGTGCCAGCAGTGAACCGGGAAGGGGGCAGCAAGAGACCCAGTACTTC.

This chain connects TRBV19 to TRBJ1-1, with D unresolved. CDR1 is LNHDA and CDR2 is SQIVND in the germline V gene (reference sequence). The CDR3 runs 14 residues. V was cut by 0 bases and J by 2 bases, with 7 bases left in between. The CDR3 sequence: CASSIDSANTEAFF. DNA for the CDR3: TGTGCCAGTAGTATAGACAGTGCTAACACTGAAGCTTTCTTT.

Comments on this clone: The sample holds other DNA sequences that translate to the same CDR3. This chain links TRBV30 with TRBJ2-7; D remains ambiguous. Germline V lookup: CDR1 GTSNPN, CDR2 SVGIG (reference sequence). V was cut by 0 bases and J by 3 bases, with 6 bases left in between. This CDR3 spans 12 amino acids. The CDR3 loop is CAWSVDNYEQYV. CDR3 sequence (DNA): TGTGCCTGGAGTGTAGACAACTACGAGCAGTACGTC.

The chain carries TRBV5-1 and TRBJ2-7; 9 positions agree with TRBD1. The CDR3 contains 20 residues. Per the germline V gene, CDR1 is SGHRS and CDR2 is YFSETQ. J gave up 0 bases and V 2 bases, and 18 bases lay outside the gene matches. The CDR3 loop is CASSFVPGQGPGSGSYEQYF. In DNA form, the CDR3 reads TGCGCCAGCAGCTTCGTCCCGGGACAGGGACCAGGGTCCGGCTCCTACGAGCAGTACTTC.

The chain couples TRBV6-4 to TRBJ2-3, with TRBD1 matching over 10 bases. CDR1 MRHNA and CDR2 SNTAGT come from the germline V gene. The trim removed 2 bases at V and 1 base at J, leaving 0 bases unmatched. The CDR3 has 15 residues. The CDR3: CASSDGQGGTDTQYF. The CDR3 nucleotides are TGTGCCAGCAGTGACGGACAGGGGGGCACAGATACGCAGTATTTT.

The rearrangement joins TRBV5-1 to TRBJ2-7, with 8 positions matching TRBD1. The CDR3 is 13 amino acids. CDR1 is SGHRS and CDR2 is YFSETQ in the germline V gene. V was clipped by 3 bases and J by 6 bases; unmatched bases: 5. In DNA, the CDR3 is TGCGCCAGCAGCTGGGGGACAGGTTCCGAGCAGTACGTC. This sequence encodes CASSWGTGSEQYV.

Note on this clone: Its ends do not fully match the called genes, so a read error is possible. The chain carries TRBV28 and TRBJ1-2, with D hard to call. The CDR3 extends over 15 amino acids. The germline V gene has CDR1 MDHEN and CDR2 SYDVKM. The CDR3 DNA reads TGTGCCAGCAGTAACACCGAGGCGGGCCCTGGTGGTCTGGACTTC. Translated: CASSNTEAGPGGLDF.

A single count supports this clone. The chain is built from TRBV30 and TRBJ2-6; D possibly corresponds to TRBD2 (5 bases). Per the germline V gene, CDR1 is GTSNPN and CDR2 is SVGIG (reference sequence). The V end lost 0 bases, the J end lost 0 bases, and 15 bases lay between the germline ends. The CDR3 extends over 18 amino acids. CDR3 bases: TGTGCCTGGAGTGTACTGACTATCATCTCCTCTGGGGCCAACGTCCTGACTTTC. Residues: CAWSVLTIISSGANVLTF.

The gene calls are TRBV10-1 and TRBJ2-7; 8 nucleotides match TRBD1. The CDR3 contains 14 residues. V lost 6 bases and J lost 3; bases outside the gene matches: 7. CDR1 is WNHNN, CDR2 SYGVQD, per germline (reference sequence). The CDR3: CASSTGGSRYEQYF. CDR3 bases: TGCGCCAGCAGCACAGGGGGTTCCCGCTACGAGCAGTACTTC.

A few counts support this clone. The chain carries TRBV6-5 and TRBJ2-7, with TRBD1 matching over 7 bases. The J segment lost 3 bases and the V segment lost 8 bases, leaving 7 bases of the junction unmatched. This CDR3 has 13 amino acids. CDR1 and CDR2 (germline): MNHEY, SVGAGI. CDR3 DNA sequence: TGTGCCAGCCAACCACAGGGGATCTACGAGCAGTACTTC. Protein: CASQPQGIYEQYF.

This chain links TRBV2 with TRBJ1-6; D is unclear. Germline V gene lookup returns CDR1 SNHLY and CDR2 FYNNEI. V was pared by 0 bases and J by 7 bases, with 10 bases between. The CDR3 consists of 15 residues. The CDR3 is CASSEAPAGNSPLHF. In DNA, the CDR3 is TGTGCCAGCAGTGAAGCGCCTGCAGGAAATTCACCCCTCCACTTT.

The chain couples TRBV5-1 to TRBJ1-3, with a tentative D call TRBD1 (5 bases). CDR3 size: 15 residues. V shed 6 bases and J shed 8 bases, with 21 bases lying between them. Germline lookup yields CDR1 SGHRS and CDR2 YFSETQ. The CDR3 is CASNYQGSPGDTIYF. CDR3 in DNA: TGCGCCAGCAACTACCAGGGTTCGCCTGGGGACACCATATATTTT. The variable domain in full, with the rest retrieved from reference TRBV5-1 and TRBJ1-3, is KAGVTQTPRYLIKTRGQQVTLSCSPISGHRSVSWYQQTPGQGLQFLFEYFSETQRNKGNFPGRFSGRQFSNSRSEMNVSTLELGDSALYLCASNYQGSPGDTIYFGEGSWLTVV.

This sequence joins TRBV25-1 and TRBJ2-1, with a tentative D call TRBD2 (5 bases). Trimming pared 5 bases from V and 9 bases from J, leaving 20 bases between. This CDR3 is built from 15 residues. The germline CDR1 and CDR2 sequences are MGHDK and SYGVNS. The chain's CDR3 is CASSPGVPLVSEQFF. CDR3 DNA sequence: TGTGCCAGCAGTCCCGGGGTCCCTTTGGTTAGTGAGCAGTTCTTC.

V usage is TRBV14 and J usage is TRBJ1-6, with D perhaps matching TRBD1 (5 bases). This CDR3 has 17 residues. Germline V CDR1 and CDR2: SGHDN, FVKESK. Between the trimmed V and J ends, which lost 8 bases and 0 bases, there was a span of 17 bases. This chain's CDR3 is CASSLAGVGSYNSPLHF. The DNA for the CDR3 is TGTGCCAGCTCGCTAGCGGGGGTCGGCTCCTATAATTCACCCCTCCACTTT.

The genes are TRBV2 and TRBJ1-1; 8 positions agree with TRBD1. The CDR3 length is 14 residues. Germline CDR1 SNHLY, CDR2 FYNNEI. With 6 bases clipped from V and 4 bases from J, the junction kept 7 bases outside the gene matches. CDR3 loop: CASSRQGRATEAFF. CDR3 sequence (DNA): TGTGCCAGCAGCAGACAGGGGAGGGCCACTGAAGCTTTCTTT.

This clone came up a few times. The chain employs TRBV27 and TRBJ2-2; unclear D gene. CDR3 length: 15 residues. Germline V gives CDR1 MNHEY, CDR2 SMNVEV (reference sequence). The V gene lost 5 bases and the J gene lost 6 bases, with 16 bases spanning the gap. The CDR3 loop reads CASSPGPTLPGELFF. CDR3 nucleotides: TGTGCCAGCAGTCCCGGGCCTACGTTGCCCGGGGAGCTGTTTTTT.

The DNA for the CDR3 is TGTGCCGGACAGAGATTTTTGGCGCAGTTCTTC. Translated, it gives CAGQRFLAQFF. The chain is built from TRBV21-1 and TRBJ2-1; TRBD1, the D gene given by the table, was not confirmed from the DNA. TRBV21-1 is a recognized pseudogene. The CDR3 covers 11 residues.

The chain carries TRBV7-9 and TRBJ2-1; 8 bases line up with TRBD1. V lost 0 bases to trimming and J lost 7 bases; unmatched junction nucleotides: 17. The germline gives CDR1 SEHNR, CDR2 FQNEAQ (reference sequence). CDR3 length equals 19 residues. In DNA, the CDR3 is TGTGCCAGCAGCTTAGCACGGACAGGGTTGACATATATTGGGAATGAGCAGTTCTTC. Encoded protein: CASSLARTGLTYIGNEQFF.

This clone showed up just once. The J gene is TRBJ2-1, the V gene TRBV19, with D unclear. The CDR3 is 11 amino acids. CDR1 is LNHDA and CDR2 is SQIVND in the germline V gene (reference sequence). The V end lost 2 bases, the J end lost 13 bases, and 9 bases lay between the germline ends. CDR3 amino acids: CASSIKTNQFF. CDR3 in DNA: TGTGCCAGTAGTATAAAAACCAACCAGTTCTTC.

The chain employs TRBV3-1 (or the pseudogene TRBV3-2) and TRBJ1-4; possibly TRBD1 for D (6 bases). The CDR3 has 22 amino acids. Germline V gene data show CDR1 as LGHDT and CDR2 as YNNKEL (reference sequence). V lost 0 bases, J lost 3 bases, and 29 bases lay in between. The CDR3 here is CASSQDRGTSDRFQGPNEKLFF. CDR3 sequence (DNA): TGTGCCAGCAGCCAAGATCGGGGGACCTCGGACAGATTTCAGGGGCCTAATGAAAAACTGTTTTTT.

This clone was detected a few times. The rearrangement joins TRBV28 to TRBJ1-5; D not resolved. Germline-derived CDR1 and CDR2 are MDHEN and SYDVKM. This CDR3 contains 12 residues. V was shortened by 4 bases and J by 2 bases, with 3 bases between the two germline ends. The CDR3 DNA follows: TGTGCCAGCAGTTCGGGCAATCAGCCCCAGCATTTT. Encoded protein: CASSSGNQPQHF. The complete variable domain, with remaining parts taken from reference TRBV28 and TRBJ1-5, reads DVKVTQSSRYLVKRTGEKVFLECVQDMDHENMFWYRQDPGLGLRLIYFSYDVKMKEKGDIPEGYSVSREKKERFSLILESASTNQTSMYLCASSSGNQPQHFGDGTRLSIL.

This clone has only a few counts. The rearrangement uses TRBV27 and TRBJ1-2; maybe TRBD1 (6 bases). V shed 0 bases and J shed 8 bases, with 10 bases lying between them. The CDR3 runs to 13 residues. Germline V gene sequence: CDR1 MNHEY, CDR2 SMNVEV (reference sequence). The CDR3: CASSLSRGIGYTF. As DNA, the CDR3 is TGTGCCAGCAGTTTATCCAGGGGTATAGGCTACACCTTC.

J is TRBJ2-1 and V is TRBV9; D possibly uses TRBD1 or TRBD2 (6 bases each). Germline values: CDR1 SGDLS, CDR2 YYNGEE. The CDR3 is 15 residues long. V lost 0 bases to trimming and J lost 4 bases, with 11 bases between them. CDR3 sequence (DNA): TGTGCCAGCAGCGTAGAGGGGGGATTATACAATGAGCAGTTCTTC. As protein: CASSVEGGLYNEQFF.

The chain is built from TRBV24-1 and TRBJ2-3, with 12 bases that match TRBD1. Germline V CDR1 and CDR2: KGHDR, SFDVKD. After removal of 4 bases from V and 4 bases from J, the junction contained 8 bases not matched to a gene. The CDR3 consists of 17 residues. CDR3 protein: CATSDPTGTGGPDTQYF. The CDR3, as DNA: TGTGCCACCAGTGACCCCACCGGGACAGGGGGCCCAGATACGCAGTATTTT.

The chain links TRBV10-1 to TRBJ2-3; no definite D call. The germline V gene has CDR1 WNHNN and CDR2 SYGVQD (reference sequence). The CDR3 contains 13 residues. With 4 bases removed from V and 5 bases from J, the gap between germline ends came to 10 bases. CDR3 loop: CASSGNGKDTQYF. For the CDR3, the DNA is TGCGCCAGCAGTGGAAATGGAAAAGATACGCAGTATTTT.

The chain links TRBV5-4 to TRBJ2-7; D may be TRBD1 (6 bases). CDR3 length: 13 amino acids. V was cut by 5 bases and J by 4 bases, with 13 bases left in between. From germline, CDR1 is SGHNT and CDR2 YYREEE (reference sequence). DNA for the CDR3: TGTGCCAGCAGTCTACAGGGTGGGTACGAGCAGTACTTC. It translates to CASSLQGGYEQYF.